These 32 T cell receptor beta chains were sequenced from one sample in a study of beta chain features in type 1 diabetes. Regarding the study as a whole: Across all four CD4+ subsets, people with type 1 diabetes showed modestly shorter TCRB CDR3s.

No cognate antigen is known for these TCRs. The entirety of the isolated RNA underwent reverse transcription, so expressed TCRB transcripts were sequenced. This table comes from immunoSEQ multiplex PCR, and its TCRdb copy is limited to in-frame clones, with some not included. This sample carries 600,000 to 750,000 clones, roughly 12% of them seen once, and the ten largest clones take over 0.1%. What was sequenced was naive CD4+ T cells from blood. Receptor source: a young man with type 1 diabetes.

The rearrangement uses TRBV5-1 and TRBJ1-1; tentatively, D is TRBD1 (5 bases). The CDR3 extends over 16 amino acids. V dropped 0 bases and J dropped 2 bases, with 14 bases sitting between them. Germline lookup yields CDR1 SGHRS and CDR2 YFSETQ. The chain's CDR3 is CASSLVSGTANTEAFF. CDR3 coding DNA: TGCGCCAGCAGCTTGGTCTCCGGGACGGCCAACACTGAAGCTTTCTTT.

V and J are TRBV4-3 and TRBJ1-2, with D maybe TRBD1 (6 bases). There are 16 residues in the CDR3. Germline V gene sequence: CDR1 LGHNA, CDR2 YSLEER. V dropped 0 bases and J dropped 2 bases, with 13 bases sitting between them. CDR3 region: CASSQDTRQENYGYTF. In DNA form, the CDR3 reads TGCGCCAGCAGCCAAGATACGAGACAGGAGAACTATGGCTACACCTTC.

Here the CDR3 DNA reads TGTGCCAGTAGTACTGCAGCGGAGACCCAGTACTTC. Residues: CASSTAAETQYF. The chain is built from TRBV19 and TRBJ2-5; D is uncertain. Trimming left V 4 bases short and J 5 bases short, with 8 bases between. Germline V gene data show CDR1 as LNHDA and CDR2 as SQIVND (reference sequence). This CDR3 has 12 amino acids.

This clone was counted only a few times. The chain uses TRBV7-9 and TRBJ1-5; D not certain. The length of the CDR3 is 12 residues. Germline assignment: CDR1 SEHNR and CDR2 FQNEAQ (reference sequence). V was shortened by 11 bases and J by 4 bases, with 12 bases between the two germline ends. CDR3 sequence: CALSIENQPQHF. Written as DNA, the CDR3 is TGTGCCCTTAGTATCGAAAATCAGCCCCAGCATTTT.

The table lists this clone with a few counts. CDR3 sequence reads: CATGLAGMETQYF. The CDR3 nucleotides are TGTGCCACGGGACTAGCGGGGATGGAGACCCAGTACTTC. This chain joins TRBV10-3 and TRBJ2-5; TRBD2 agrees at 13 bases. The trim removed 10 bases at V and 5 bases at J, leaving 4 bases unmatched. Germline V CDR1 and CDR2: ENHRY, SYGVKD. This CDR3 is built from 13 residues.

The rearrangement links TRBV14 to TRBJ1-3, with D perhaps matching TRBD1 (5 bases). CDR1 and CDR2 from the germline V gene are SGHDN and FVKESK. Trimming cost V 5 bases and J 7 bases, with 15 bases left between them. The CDR3 length is 14 residues. The CDR3 region is CASSSGPARNTIYF. CDR3 coding DNA: TGTGCCAGCAGCTCGGGACCCGCTAGGAACACCATATATTTT.

A few counts support this clone. V and J are TRBV5-1 and TRBJ2-7, with D possibly being TRBD1 (5 bases). The V gene's germline CDR1 is SGHRS and CDR2 YFSETQ. The V gene lost 1 base and the J gene lost 5 bases, with 10 bases spanning the gap. This CDR3 is built from 13 residues. The CDR3 region has the DNA TGCGCCAGCAGCTTGCCAGGGCCCCACGAGCAGTACTTC. Protein: CASSLPGPHEQYF.

In its sample, this clone was seen a few times. The V call is TRBV29-1, the J call TRBJ1-4; 10 positions match TRBD1. The ends lost 7 bases at V and 4 bases at J; junction bases unmatched: 9. The CDR3 sequence is 15 residues long. CDR1 is SQVTM and CDR2 is ANQGSEA in the germline V gene. The DNA of the CDR3 is TGCAGCGCAACCCTCCGGGACAGGGGTAATGAAAAACTGTTTTTT. Translation: CSATLRDRGNEKLFF.

The genes are TRBV2 and TRBJ2-5; TRBD2 is a possible D gene (5 bases). CDR1 SNHLY and CDR2 FYNNEI come from the germline V gene. V gave up 7 bases and J gave up 7 bases, with 16 bases separating them. The CDR3 has 13 residues. CDR3 DNA sequence: TGTGCCAGCATTCTGGAGGTGATGGGGACCCAGTACTTC. As protein: CASILEVMGTQYF.

This clone was picked up a small number of times. Within the sample, other DNA sequences also encode this same CDR3. This chain connects TRBV9 to TRBJ2-2, with no clear D. V was pared by 0 bases and J by 1 base, with 4 bases between. The CDR3 is made up of 14 amino acids. Germline CDR1 and CDR2: SGDLS and YYNGEE. The CDR3 loop is CASSVGGNTGELFF. The CDR3 DNA reads TGTGCCAGCAGCGTAGGAGGGAACACCGGGGAGCTGTTTTTT.

This clone was found a few times. The rearrangement uses TRBV6-6 and TRBJ2-1, with 11 positions matching TRBD2. J was trimmed by 10 bases and V by 7 bases; bases with no gene match: 15. CDR1 is MNHNY and CDR2 is SVGAGI in the germline V gene (reference sequence). CDR3 length: 16 residues. CDR3: CASTASSGGSLGEQFF. The DNA for the CDR3 is TGTGCCAGCACCGCCTCTAGCGGGGGGTCTTTAGGGGAGCAGTTCTTC.

This chain connects TRBV7-9 to TRBJ1-1; no definite D call. The CDR3 has 15 residues. V dropped 5 bases and J dropped 2 bases, with 15 bases sitting between them. Germline V gene data show CDR1 as SEHNR and CDR2 as FQNEAQ (reference sequence). The chain's CDR3 is CASSQLQLLNTEAFF. The DNA of the CDR3 is TGTGCCAGCAGCCAACTACAACTATTAAACACTGAAGCTTTCTTT.

This clone showed up just a few times. This rearrangement joins TRBV9 to TRBJ2-5; 14 nucleotides align to TRBD2. Germline V gives CDR1 SGDLS, CDR2 YYNGEE. The CDR3 has 17 residues. The V and J ends lost 3 bases and 5 bases, in that order; junction bases with no gene match: 9. The CDR3 reads CASSGGETSGGAETQYF. The CDR3 DNA is TGTGCCAGCAGCGGCGGAGAGACTAGCGGGGGGGCGGAGACCCAGTACTTC.

This clone has only a few counts. The chain links TRBV6-6 to TRBJ1-4; D uncertain. From germline, CDR1 is MNHNY and CDR2 SVGAGI (reference sequence). Trimming shortened V by 6 bases and J by 7 bases, and 12 bases separated the two germline ends. The CDR3 is made up of 13 amino acids. The CDR3 bases are TGTGCCAGCAGCCCACCCTCGGTTGAAAAACTGTTTTTT. It yields the protein CASSPPSVEKLFF.

This clone came up a few times. The CDR3 reads CASRRDSEQYF. CDR3 coding DNA: TGCGCCAGCAGAAGGGACAGCGAGCAGTACTTC. The V and J genes are TRBV5-1 and TRBJ2-7; 7 bases fit TRBD1. The CDR3 covers 11 residues. V shed 5 bases, J shed 6 bases, and the junction held 2 bases outside the gene matches. Per germline, CDR1 SGHRS and CDR2 YFSETQ.

This clone appeared a few times. CDR3 nucleotides: TGTGCCAGCAGCTTAGAAACGCAGGCGACAGGGTCTAAGAATGAGCAGTTCTTC. Residues: CASSLETQATGSKNEQFF. The gene calls are TRBV7-8 and TRBJ2-1; 7 bases align to TRBD1. Germline V gene lookup returns CDR1 SGHVS and CDR2 FQNEAQ. V was pared by 1 base and J by 7 bases, with 16 bases of the junction left unmatched. The CDR3 extends over 18 amino acids.

This clone was picked up a small number of times. The chain carries TRBV29-1 and TRBJ1-2; D may be TRBD1 (5 bases). The CDR3 extends over 10 amino acids. Per the germline V gene, CDR1 is SQVTM and CDR2 is ANQGSEA. V dropped 7 bases and J dropped 6 bases, with 9 bases sitting between them. In DNA, the CDR3 is TGCAGCGGTGGAGGGGATGGCTACACCTTC. The encoded protein is CSGGGDGYTF.

The chain carries TRBV14 and TRBJ2-5; D assignment may be TRBD1 or TRBD2 (6 bases each). With 2 bases removed from V and 2 bases from J, the gap between germline ends came to 12 bases. Germline assignment: CDR1 SGHDN and CDR2 FVKESK. The CDR3 is 15 residues long. The CDR3 DNA is TGTGCCAGCAGCCAAAGGGGGGTCGGGCAAGAGACCCAGTACTTC. Translation: CASSQRGVGQETQYF.

The rearrangement uses TRBV2 and TRBJ1-5, with 7 bases identical to TRBD1. Trimming took 4 bases from V and 4 from J; bases not matched to a gene: 10. The CDR3 is made up of 16 amino acids. CDR1 and CDR2 (germline): SNHLY, FYNNEI. The CDR3 DNA reads as TGTGCCAGCAGTGCCCCGCGAGGGGGCACTAATCAGCCCCAGCATTTT. This sequence encodes CASSAPRGGTNQPQHF.

The V gene is TRBV6-5, the J gene TRBJ2-3, with a weak D call TRBD1 (5 bases). The CDR3 spans 13 residues. The germline V gene has CDR1 MNHEY and CDR2 SVGAGI. The V gene lost 8 bases and the J gene lost 4 bases, with 13 bases spanning the gap. The CDR3 nucleotides read TGTGCCAGCCAGGGTTCTACGGCAGATACGCAGTATTTT. Translated, it gives CASQGSTADTQYF.

About this clone itself: The junction differs from germline at one of its ends, possibly a read error. This chain joins TRBV7-7 and TRBJ2-3; D may be TRBD2 (7 bases). The CDR3 contains 13 residues. CDR1 is SSHAT and CDR2 is FNYEAQ in the germline V gene (reference sequence). CDR3 protein: CASSPNRGGRSYF. The CDR3 DNA reads TGTGCTAGCAGCCCGAATAGGGGGGGACGTTCGTATTTT.

The chain couples TRBV5-6 to TRBJ2-7; the match to TRBD1 covers 9 bases. The CDR3 is 14 residues long. Trimming at V came to 3 bases and at J to 2 bases, leaving 3 bases not matched to a gene. CDR1 is SGHDT, CDR2 YYEEEE, per germline. Here the CDR3 DNA reads TGTGCCAGCAGCTGGGACAGGGTCCCCTACGAGCAGTACTTC. Encoded protein: CASSWDRVPYEQYF.

This clone was seen only a few times. The CDR3 DNA reads as TGTGCCAGCAGCCTGGCCTATAGCAATCAGCCCCAGCATTTT. This encodes CASSLAYSNQPQHF. The genes are TRBV5-4 and TRBJ1-5; no clear D. The germline V and J ends were trimmed by 4 bases and 0 bases, with 8 bases remaining between them. The CDR3 is 14 amino acids. Germline assignment: CDR1 SGHNT and CDR2 YYREEE (reference sequence).

V is TRBV9 and J is TRBJ1-3; unclear D gene. The germline CDR1 and CDR2 sequences are SGDLS and YYNGEE. The V and J ends lost 3 bases and 0 bases respectively, with 13 bases between them. The CDR3 consists of 16 residues. CDR3 protein: CASSASSYSSGNTIYF. The CDR3 DNA follows: TGTGCCAGCAGCGCCTCATCATATAGCTCTGGAAACACCATATATTTT.

This clone was counted between two and nine times. This sample includes further DNA sequences coding for the same CDR3. This sequence joins TRBV7-9 and TRBJ2-5; D not resolved. The CDR3 has 11 amino acids. Per germline, CDR1 SEHNR and CDR2 FQNEAQ (reference sequence). V lost 5 bases and J lost 5, with 6 bases in between. For the CDR3, the DNA is TGTGCCAGCAGCCGTGGGGAGACCCAGTACTTC. It specifies CASSRGETQYF.

This clone was seen a handful of times. The chain is built from TRBV11-3 and TRBJ2-1; the D is unclear. The V end lost 3 bases, the J end lost 2 bases, and 5 bases lay between the germline ends. Germline V lookup: CDR1 SGHNT, CDR2 YENEEA. The CDR3 is 13 amino acids. CDR3 bases: TGTGCCAGCAGCTTGACGGCCTACAATGAGCAGTTCTTC. Protein product: CASSLTAYNEQFF.

CDR3 coding DNA: TGTGCCAGAAGGACAGGACCTAATGAAAAACTGTTTTTT. Translating gives CARRTGPNEKLFF. The chain is built from TRBV2 and TRBJ1-4; TRBD1 agrees at 7 bases. The ends lost 9 bases at V and 3 bases at J; junction bases unmatched: 4. Germline values: CDR1 SNHLY, CDR2 FYNNEI. The CDR3 is made up of 13 amino acids. Complete variable domain (other parts from reference TRBV2 and TRBJ1-4): EPEVTQTPSHQVTQMGQEVILRCVPISNHLYFYWYRQILGQKVEFLVSFYNNEISEKSEIFDDQFSVERPDGSNFTLKIRSTKLEDSAMYFCARRTGPNEKLFFGSGTQLSVL.

A few counts support this clone. As the CDR3 is not closed by the conserved phenylalanine or tryptophan, this likely results from a read error. The DNA is omitted, as the CDR3 cannot be located on it reliably, and the CDR3 follows TCRdb's listing. The J gene is TRBJ1-2, the V gene TRBV28; the DNA was not compared with TRBD1, the D call given in the table. The CDR3 extends over 9 residues, inclusive of both ends. Looked up from germline, CDR1 is MDHEN and CDR2 is SYDVKM. The CDR3 sequence: CASSSSPRT.

The table lists this clone with a few counts. The chain combines TRBV7-8 with TRBJ1-4, with a weak D call TRBD1 (5 bases). The CDR3 extends over 17 amino acids. The ends were cut back, 4 bases at V and 3 bases at J, with 18 bases in the middle. Germline CDR1 is SGHVS and CDR2 is FQNEAQ. This CDR3 reads CASSSQGAGRANEKLFF. The CDR3 coding sequence is TGTGCCAGCAGCTCTCAGGGCGCAGGGCGGGCTAATGAAAAACTGTTTTTT.

This clone was detected a few times. V usage is TRBV18 and J usage is TRBJ1-5, with 7 bases aligning to TRBD1. The CDR3 totals 14 residues. CDR1 KGHSH and CDR2 LQKENI come from the germline V gene. Trimming at V came to 2 bases and at J to 6 bases, leaving 4 bases not matched to a gene. CDR3 bases: TGTGCCAGCTCACCAGACAGGGCAGGTCAGCCCCAGCATTTT. It codes for CASSPDRAGQPQHF.

This chain links TRBV11-3 with TRBJ2-4; 7 nucleotides match TRBD1. J was trimmed by 8 bases and V by 4 bases; bases with no gene match: 5. The CDR3 has 13 amino acids. Germline values: CDR1 SGHNT, CDR2 YENEEA. DNA of the CDR3: TGTGCCAGCAGCTCCGACAGGGCGGACATTCAGTACTTC. As protein: CASSSDRADIQYF.

The chain carries TRBV6-4 and TRBJ1-2; TRBD1 matches at 7 bases. V lost 2 bases, J lost 6 bases, and 9 bases stayed unmatched. From germline, CDR1 is MRHNA and CDR2 SNTAGT. The CDR3 loop spans 15 amino acids. The CDR3 DNA follows: TGTGCCAGCAGTGACGAGGGGGCCCCCCCGAATGGCTACACCTTC. Residues: CASSDEGAPPNGYTF.